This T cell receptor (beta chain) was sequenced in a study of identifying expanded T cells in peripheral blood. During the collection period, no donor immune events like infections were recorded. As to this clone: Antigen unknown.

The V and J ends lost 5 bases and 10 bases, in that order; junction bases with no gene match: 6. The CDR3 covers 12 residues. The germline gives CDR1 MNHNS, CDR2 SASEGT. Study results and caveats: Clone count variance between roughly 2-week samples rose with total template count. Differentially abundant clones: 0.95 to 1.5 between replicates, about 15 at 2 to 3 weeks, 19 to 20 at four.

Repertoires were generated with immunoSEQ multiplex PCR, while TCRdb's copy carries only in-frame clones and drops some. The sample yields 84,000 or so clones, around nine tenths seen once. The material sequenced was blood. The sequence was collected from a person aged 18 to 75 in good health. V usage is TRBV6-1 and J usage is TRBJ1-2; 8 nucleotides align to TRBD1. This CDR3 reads CASSPTGVYYTF. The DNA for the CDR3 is TGTGCCAGCAGTCCGACAGGGGTTTACTACACCTTC.